The 8 T cell receptor beta chains presented below share a single source sample, sequenced in a study of cytomegalovirus exposure and HLA in healthy donors (dated by TCRdb to about 2017). Libraries were made using the immunoSEQ multiplex PCR assay. For the multiplex PCR, a mixture combining 60 forward primers for TCR Vbeta segments and 13 reverse primers for TCR Jbeta segments was used. In TCRdb, the immuneACCESS table is reduced to in-frame sequences with V and J assigned. These tables do not hold every clone; where another copy was compared, an unresolved V gene accounts for under half, and the others remain unexplained. The sample data list some 200,000 clones, and 70% to 80% of these were observed just once. Together, the top ten hold around 2.8% of the sample. The sample consisted of PBMCs. The receptor source for this set is a woman aged 55 to 70 in good health and CMV-seropositive.

This chain joins TRBV2 and TRBJ2-5; 8 nucleotides agree with TRBD1. There are 16 residues in the CDR3. Germline V gene data show CDR1 as SNHLY and CDR2 as FYNNEI. After removal of 2 bases from V and 4 bases from J, the junction contained 9 bases not matched to a gene. The CDR3 nucleotides read TGTGCCAGCAGTGAATCGCTGGGACAGGCAACAGAGACCCAGTACTTC. Encoded protein: CASSESLGQATETQYF.

This clone was observed a few times. This chain links TRBV5-1 with TRBJ1-2; maybe TRBD1 (5 bases). Germline CDR1 is SGHRS and CDR2 is YFSETQ. The V gene lost 3 bases and the J gene lost 2 bases, with 14 bases spanning the gap. The CDR3 runs to 15 residues. The CDR3 bases are TGCGCCAGCAGCTCCATGTCAGGGCTGAACTATGGCTACACCTTC. Amino acid sequence: CASSSMSGLNYGYTF.

This clone came up once. The chain is built from TRBV16 and TRBJ1-1, with TRBD1 matching over 8 bases. Germline trimming cut 4 bases from V and 3 bases from J; bases unmatched to any gene: 4. The CDR3 spans 14 residues. CDR1 is KGHSY, CDR2 FQNENV, per germline. The CDR3 region is CASSPGGRYTEAFF. The CDR3 nucleotides read TGTGCCAGCAGCCCAGGGGGCCGGTACACTGAAGCTTTCTTT. The full variable domain, with the rest looked up from reference TRBV16 and TRBJ1-1, is GEEVAQTPKHLVRGEGQKAKLYCAPIKGHSYVFWYQQVLKNEFKFLISFQNENVFDETGMPKERFSAKCLPNSPCSLEIQATKLEDSAVYFCASSPGGRYTEAFFGQGTRLTVV.

The gene calls are TRBV21-1 and TRBJ1-1; whether TRBD1, the table's D call, matches the DNA was not checked. TRBV21-1 is a pseudogene segment. The CDR3 has 15 residues. The CDR3 DNA sequence: TGTGCCAGCAGAGGGACAGGGGGCCAGAACACTGAAGCTTTCTTT. This encodes CASRGTGGQNTEAFF.

The rearrangement links TRBV5-1 to TRBJ2-1, with D possibly matching TRBD1 (6 bases). V lost 4 bases to trimming and J lost 7 bases, with 15 bases between them. This CDR3 has 14 residues. Germline V CDR1 and CDR2: SGHRS, YFSETQ. CDR3 sequence: CASSPETGFNEQFF. CDR3 nucleotide sequence: TGCGCCAGCAGCCCGGAGACAGGCTTTAATGAGCAGTTCTTC.

This chain uses TRBV11-3 with TRBJ2-3; possibly TRBD1 for D (6 bases). There are 13 residues in the CDR3. Deletions cut 5 bases from V and 3 bases from J, with 9 bases between. Per the germline V gene, CDR1 is SGHNT and CDR2 is YENEEA. The CDR3 region is CASSPGATDTQYF. DNA for the CDR3: TGTGCCAGCAGCCCAGGGGCGACAGATACGCAGTATTTT. Complete variable domain (other parts from reference TRBV11-3 and TRBJ2-3): EAGVVQSPRYKIIEKKQPVAFWCNPISGHNTLYWYLQNLGQGPELLIRYENEEAVDDSQLPKDRFSAERLKGVDSTLKIQPAELGDSAVYLCASSPGATDTQYFGPGTRLTVL.

In this sample, this clone turned up once. The CDR3 DNA reads as TGTGCCAGCAGCTGGGACTCATTCAACACCGGGGAGCTGTTTTTT. It codes for CASSWDSFNTGELFF. This chain connects TRBV5-6 to TRBJ2-2, with a tentative D call TRBD2 (6 bases). V was trimmed by 3 bases and J by 2 bases, leaving 11 bases between them. CDR1 and CDR2 from the germline V gene are SGHDT and YYEEEE. This CDR3 spans 15 amino acids.

In nucleotides, the CDR3 is TGTGCCAGCAGCTACAGCCCGGACAGAGCCTACAATGAGCAGTTCTTC. As protein: CASSYSPDRAYNEQFF. The rearrangement links TRBV7-8 to TRBJ2-1; D is possibly TRBD1 (6 bases). V shed 4 bases and J shed 2 bases, with 15 bases lying between them. CDR3 length equals 16 residues. From germline, CDR1 is SGHVS and CDR2 FQNEAQ. Filled out from reference TRBV7-8 and TRBJ2-1, the complete variable domain reads GAGVSQSPRYKVAKRGQDVALRCDPISGHVSLFWYQQALGQGPEFLTYFQNEAQLDKSGLPSDRFFAERPEGSVSTLKIQRTQQEDSAVYLCASSYSPDRAYNEQFFGPGTRLTVL.